This T cell receptor beta chain stems from a study of blood T cell repertoires in COVID-19. Study-level information: The United States, Italy and Spain provided the acute and convalescent COVID-19 samples.

Clones were read by immunoSEQ multiplex PCR, and TCRdb kept only the in-frame ones, dropping some. The table includes some 11,000 clones, around 78% detected once. The CDR3 runs 14 residues. Trimming left V 5 bases short and J 6 bases short, with 17 bases between. Germline CDR1 and CDR2: SGHAT and FQNNGV. Material for sequencing was peripheral blood. The source of this sequence is a human donor in a cohort sampled during active COVID-19. The chain is built from TRBV11-2 and TRBJ2-7, with D perhaps matching TRBD2 (5 bases). DNA for the CDR3: TGTGCCAGCAGCCCATACAACCGGGAAGGCGAGCAGTACTTC. It encodes CASSPYNREGEQYF.